This is a list of T cell receptor beta chains from one sample in a study of blood T cell repertoires in COVID-19. Using immunoSEQ multiplex PCR, the repertoire was profiled, and TCRdb retains in-frame clones only, with some absent. The table records about 110,000 clones, roughly two thirds of them present only once. The specimen was peripheral blood. The origin of the receptors is a man older than 75 with acute or convalescent COVID-19. CDR3s include the opening cysteine and the closing phenylalanine or tryptophan. D genes are given only for firm matches. Some rows have no size entry. The others give once, few or many, or a class for an expanded clone.

j_gene: TRBJ2-5
abundance: few
d_gene: -
v_gene: TRBV19
CDR3nt: TGTGCCAGTAGTATGACAGGAGCCGGAGAGACCCAGTACTTC
CDR3aa: CASSMTGAGETQYF

j_gene: TRBJ2-1
abundance: -
d_gene: -
v_gene: TRBV6-5
CDR3nt: TGTGCCAGCAGTTACTCCGGTGCCCTCTCCTACAATGAGCAGTTCTTC
CDR3aa: CASSYSGALSYNEQFF

j_gene: TRBJ2-3
abundance: -
d_gene: TRBD1
v_gene: TRBV5-8
CDR3nt: TGTGCCAGCAGCCCCCGGGACAGGGCCACAGATACGCAGTATTTT
CDR3aa: CASSPRDRATDTQYF

j_gene: TRBJ2-2
abundance: once
d_gene: -
v_gene: TRBV30
CDR3nt: TGTGCCTTGCTCGGGGGGCTGGCCGGGGAGCTGTTTTTT
CDR3aa: CALLGGLAGELFF

j_gene: TRBJ2-7
abundance: -
d_gene: -
v_gene: TRBV19
CDR3nt: TGTGCCAGTAGCACCTACCCCGGAGGGGAGCAGTACTTC
CDR3aa: CASSTYPGGEQYF

j_gene: TRBJ2-1
abundance: -
d_gene: TRBD2
v_gene: TRBV3-1/TRBV3-2
CDR3nt: TGTGCCAGTAGAGCGGGAGCACGCAATGAGCAGTTCTTC
CDR3aa: CASRAGARNEQFF

j_gene: TRBJ2-1
abundance: -
d_gene: TRBD2
v_gene: TRBV2
CDR3nt: TGTGCCAGCAGTTTACTAGCGGGAGGGCAAGAGCAGTTCTTC
CDR3aa: CASSLLAGGQEQFF

j_gene: TRBJ2-5
abundance: -
d_gene: -
v_gene: TRBV10-3
CDR3nt: TGTGCCATCAACCCGGGATTGGGAGAGACCCAGTACTTC
CDR3aa: CAINPGLGETQYF

j_gene: TRBJ2-7
abundance: few
d_gene: TRBD2
v_gene: TRBV7-6
CDR3nt: TGTGCCAGCAGCTTAGAGGCTAGCGGGGCTCCCTACGAGCAGTACTTC
CDR3aa: CASSLEASGAPYEQYF

j_gene: TRBJ2-5
abundance: -
d_gene: TRBD1
v_gene: TRBV3-1/TRBV3-2
CDR3nt: TGTGCCAGCGCCGGGACAGGGGACGAGACCCAGTACTTC
CDR3aa: CASAGTGDETQYF

j_gene: TRBJ1-3
abundance: few
d_gene: TRBD1
v_gene: TRBV28
CDR3nt: TGTGCCAGCAGTTCTCCAGGGGGACGCTCTGGAAACACCATATATTTT
CDR3aa: CASSSPGGRSGNTIYF

j_gene: TRBJ2-3
abundance: few
d_gene: -
v_gene: TRBV9
CDR3nt: TGTGCCAGCAGCGTAGGGGGCATAACTAGCACAGATACGCAGTATTTT
CDR3aa: CASSVGGITSTDTQYF

j_gene: TRBJ2-7
abundance: -
d_gene: -
v_gene: TRBV23-1
CDR3nt: TGCGCCAGCAGTCAATCGAGTCAGGGAGGCGGCGAGCAGTACTTC
CDR3aa: CASSQSSQGGGEQYF

j_gene: TRBJ2-7
abundance: -
d_gene: TRBD2
v_gene: TRBV14
CDR3nt: TGTGCCAGCAGCCACCCGAGGGTAGCGGGACACTCCTACGAGCAGTACTTC
CDR3aa: CASSHPRVAGHSYEQYF

j_gene: TRBJ2-7
abundance: -
d_gene: TRBD1
v_gene: TRBV10-3
CDR3nt: TGTGCCATCAGTGAGAGGACAGGGTGGGGCGGCGAGCAGTACTTC
CDR3aa: CAISERTGWGGEQYF

j_gene: TRBJ2-1
abundance: many
d_gene: TRBD2
v_gene: TRBV28
CDR3nt: TGTGCCAGCAGGAAGGGAGGGGCTTACAATGAGCAGTTCTTC
CDR3aa: CASRKGGAYNEQFF

j_gene: TRBJ2-7
abundance: many
d_gene: TRBD2
v_gene: TRBV10-3
CDR3nt: TGTGCCATCAGTGAGATGACTAGCGGAGCCTACGAGCAGTACTTC
CDR3aa: CAISEMTSGAYEQYF

j_gene: TRBJ2-7
abundance: -
d_gene: -
v_gene: TRBV7-9
CDR3nt: TGTGCCAGCAGTAGAAGCGTTTCCTACGAGCAGTACTTC
CDR3aa: CASSRSVSYEQYF

j_gene: TRBJ2-7
abundance: -
d_gene: -
v_gene: TRBV2
CDR3nt: TGTGCCAGCAGGTTTCCCACTTACGAGCAGTACTTC
CDR3aa: CASRFPTYEQYF

j_gene: TRBJ1-2
abundance: few
d_gene: -
v_gene: TRBV14
CDR3nt: TGTGCCAGCAGCCAAATCCCGGGTTTCTTCATACAGGATTCGGGCTACACCTTC
CDR3aa: CASSQIPGFFIQDSGYTF

j_gene: TRBJ2-3
abundance: -
d_gene: -
v_gene: TRBV5-1
CDR3nt: TGCGCCAGCGCACAGGGCCACGACCTAGATACGCAGTATTTT
CDR3aa: CASAQGHDLDTQYF

j_gene: TRBJ1-5
abundance: few
d_gene: -
v_gene: TRBV6-2/TRBV6-3
CDR3nt: TGTGCCAGCAGTTACGTACAGAATCAGCCCCAGCATTTT
CDR3aa: CASSYVQNQPQHF

j_gene: TRBJ2-1
abundance: -
d_gene: TRBD1
v_gene: TRBV7-3
CDR3nt: TGTGCCAGCAGCTCCAGACAGGGCGGTGAGCAGTTCTTC
CDR3aa: CASSSRQGGEQFF

j_gene: TRBJ1-5
abundance: -
d_gene: -
v_gene: TRBV2
CDR3nt: TGTGCCAGCAGGGCAGACGAGGGTCAGCCCCAGCATTTT
CDR3aa: CASRADEGQPQHF

j_gene: TRBJ2-7
abundance: -
d_gene: -
v_gene: TRBV25-1
CDR3nt: TGTGCCAGCAGTGAAAGGGAGTCCTACGAGCAGTACTTC
CDR3aa: CASSERESYEQYF

j_gene: TRBJ2-4
abundance: -
d_gene: -
v_gene: TRBV5-1
CDR3nt: TGCGCCAGCAGCTTGGTGGACTCCTACCGAGGAAACATTCAGTACTTC
CDR3aa: CASSLVDSYRGNIQYF

j_gene: TRBJ2-1
abundance: -
d_gene: TRBD2
v_gene: TRBV13
CDR3nt: TGTGCCAGCAGCTTAGGACTAGCGGGGTGGGAGCAGTTCTTC
CDR3aa: CASSLGLAGWEQFF

j_gene: TRBJ1-3
abundance: once
d_gene: -
v_gene: TRBV29-1
CDR3nt: TGCAGCGTTTCTACTTTAGGAAACACCATATATTTT
CDR3aa: CSVSTLGNTIYF

j_gene: TRBJ2-7
abundance: -
d_gene: TRBD2
v_gene: TRBV30
CDR3nt: TGTGCCTGGACCCCAGGAAGCGGGAGGGCTATCTACGAGCAGTACTTC
CDR3aa: CAWTPGSGRAIYEQYF

j_gene: TRBJ2-3
abundance: -
d_gene: TRBD2
v_gene: TRBV5-1
CDR3nt: TGCGCCAGCGGGGATGGGGGAGGGACCACAGATACGCAGTATTTT
CDR3aa: CASGDGGGTTDTQYF

j_gene: TRBJ2-1
abundance: -
d_gene: -
v_gene: TRBV12-2
CDR3nt: TGTGCAAGTCGCTTAAGGACTAGCGATTCAACCTACAATGAGCAGTTCTTC
CDR3aa: CASRLRTSDSTYNEQFF

j_gene: TRBJ1-1
abundance: many
d_gene: TRBD1
v_gene: TRBV6-5
CDR3nt: TGTGCCAGCAGACAGGGGTTTAGTGAAGCTTTCTTT
CDR3aa: CASRQGFSEAFF

j_gene: TRBJ1-1
abundance: -
d_gene: -
v_gene: TRBV7-9
CDR3nt: TGTGCCAGCAGCTTAGGAGGGGATGGGAGGGCTTTCTTT
CDR3aa: CASSLGGDGRAFF

j_gene: TRBJ2-2
abundance: -
d_gene: -
v_gene: TRBV5-8
CDR3nt: TGTGCCAGCAGCTGGAGGGACGGCAACACCGGGGAGCTGTTTTTT
CDR3aa: CASSWRDGNTGELFF

j_gene: TRBJ1-5
abundance: -
d_gene: -
v_gene: TRBV19
CDR3nt: TGTGCCAGTAGTATATGGCGGACAACGGGTCAGCCCCAGCATTTT
CDR3aa: CASSIWRTTGQPQHF

j_gene: TRBJ2-7
abundance: -
d_gene: -
v_gene: TRBV9
CDR3nt: TGTGCCAGCAGCGAGGGCGGGGCCTGGGGGGAGCAGTACTTC
CDR3aa: CASSEGGAWGEQYF

j_gene: TRBJ1-5
abundance: -
d_gene: -
v_gene: TRBV28
CDR3nt: TGTGCCAGCAGTTTATCCCCGGTCAATCAGCCCCAGCATTTT
CDR3aa: CASSLSPVNQPQHF

j_gene: TRBJ2-5
abundance: -
d_gene: -
v_gene: TRBV18
CDR3nt: TGTGCCAGCTCACCACCGGTCACAACAGAGACCCAGTACTTC
CDR3aa: CASSPPVTTETQYF

j_gene: TRBJ1-1
abundance: few
d_gene: -
v_gene: TRBV28
CDR3nt: TGTGCCAGCAGTTCCCCCCGTGTCCGATCCGGGGCTTTCTTT
CDR3aa: CASSSPRVRSGAFF

j_gene: TRBJ1-2
abundance: -
d_gene: -
v_gene: TRBV29-1
CDR3nt: TGCAGCGTTGGGGGGGGGCTGTATGGCTACACCTTC
CDR3aa: CSVGGGLYGYTF

j_gene: TRBJ2-7
abundance: -
d_gene: -
v_gene: TRBV6-5
CDR3nt: TGTGCCAGCAGTTACAGAGGGGCAGGGGTCGAGCAGTACTTC
CDR3aa: CASSYRGAGVEQYF

j_gene: TRBJ2-1
abundance: -
d_gene: TRBD2
v_gene: TRBV7-2
CDR3nt: TGTGCCAGCAGCTTAGCTGGGCGGGAGTTCTACAATGAGCAGTTCTTC
CDR3aa: CASSLAGREFYNEQFF

j_gene: TRBJ1-6
abundance: -
d_gene: -
v_gene: TRBV19
CDR3nt: TGTGCCAGTAGTGAGACAGGAACCCTGGGGAATTCACCCCTCCACTTT
CDR3aa: CASSETGTLGNSPLHF

j_gene: TRBJ2-3
abundance: -
d_gene: TRBD2
v_gene: TRBV11-2
CDR3nt: TGTGCAGACAGCTTCGGGCTAGCGGGAGCAGATACGCAGTATTTT
CDR3aa: CADSFGLAGADTQYF

j_gene: TRBJ2-7
abundance: few
d_gene: TRBD1
v_gene: TRBV6-6
CDR3nt: TGTGCCAGCAGTTTTTTGGGACAGGGGGACTACGAGCAGTACTTC
CDR3aa: CASSFLGQGDYEQYF